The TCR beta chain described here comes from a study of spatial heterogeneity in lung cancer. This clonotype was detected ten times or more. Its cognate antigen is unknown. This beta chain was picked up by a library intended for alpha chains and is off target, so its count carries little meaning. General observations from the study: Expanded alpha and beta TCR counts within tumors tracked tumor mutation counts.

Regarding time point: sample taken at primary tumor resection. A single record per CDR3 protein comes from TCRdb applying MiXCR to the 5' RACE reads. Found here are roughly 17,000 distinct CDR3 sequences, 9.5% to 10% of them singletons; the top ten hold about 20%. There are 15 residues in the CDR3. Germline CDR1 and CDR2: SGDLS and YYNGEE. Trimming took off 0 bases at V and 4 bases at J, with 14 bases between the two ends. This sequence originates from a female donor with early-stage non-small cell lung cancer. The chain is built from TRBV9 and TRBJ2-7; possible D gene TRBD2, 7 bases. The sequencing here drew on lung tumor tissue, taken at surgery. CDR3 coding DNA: TGTGCCAGCAGCGTAGAGTGGGGGGGCTGGTACGAGCAGTACTTC. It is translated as CASSVEWGGWYEQYF. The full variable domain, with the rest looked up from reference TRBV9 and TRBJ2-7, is DSGVTQTPKHLITATGQRVTLRCSPRSGDLSVYWYQQSLDQGLQFLIQYYNGEERAKGNILERFSAQQFPDLHSELNLSSLELGDSALYFCASSVEWGGWYEQYFGPGTRLTVT.